This entry lists 22 T cell receptor beta chains sequenced from one sample in a study of T cells and copy number aberrations in small-cell lung cancer. The table came from immunoSEQ multiplex PCR; TCRdb's copy has only in-frame clones and leaves some out. The table includes around 6,200 clones, around 69% detected once. The source material was tumor tissue. Receptors originate from a man aged 50-60 years with small cell lung cancer.

V gene TRBV6-5 combines with J gene TRBJ1-1, with D unclear. This CDR3 is built from 13 residues. Germline values: CDR1 MNHEY, CDR2 SVGAGI. V lost 7 bases and J lost 4, with 13 bases in between. In nucleotides, the CDR3 is TGTGCCAGCACCAGGAGTCGTGGCACTGAAGCTTTCTTT. It yields the protein CASTRSRGTEAFF.

The V and J genes are TRBV11-3 and TRBJ2-5; 9 nucleotides align to TRBD1. CDR3 length equals 16 residues. V trimming: 5 bases; J trimming: 1 base; junction bases outside the gene matches: 8. Germline V gene lookup returns CDR1 SGHNT and CDR2 YENEEA. CDR3 sequence: CASSKRTDRGQETQYF. The CDR3 DNA reads TGTGCCAGCAGCAAAAGGACGGACAGGGGCCAAGAGACCCAGTACTTC.

The V gene is TRBV12-5, the J gene TRBJ2-7; D uncertain. Germline V gives CDR1 LGHNT, CDR2 FRNRAP. The CDR3 is 15 amino acids. The V gene lost 5 bases and the J gene lost 5 bases, with 19 bases spanning the gap. In DNA form, the CDR3 reads TGTGCTAGTGGTCCCCCATGGATGGGGTCCGACGAGCAGTACTTC. Residues: CASGPPWMGSDEQYF.

This chain connects TRBV19 to TRBJ2-7; 8 positions agree with TRBD1. V dropped 10 bases and J dropped 3; count of bases not matched to a gene: 8. The CDR3 totals 13 residues. Germline V gene lookup returns CDR1 LNHDA and CDR2 SQIVND (reference sequence). The CDR3 loop is CATLPTGGYEQYF. CDR3 nucleotide sequence: TGTGCCACGCTACCCACAGGGGGCTACGAGCAGTACTTC.

By share of the sample, this clone is medium-sized. The chain joins TRBV7-9 to TRBJ2-7; D call uncertain. Germline CDR1 SEHNR, CDR2 FQNEAQ (reference sequence). The CDR3 is 11 amino acids. V was pared by 6 bases and J by 4 bases, with 7 bases between. CDR3 DNA sequence: TGTGCCAGCAGAGAAGGGTACGAGCAGTACTTC. Translated: CASREGYEQYF. The full variable domain, rest sourced from reference TRBV7-9 and TRBJ2-7, is DTGVSQNPRHKITKRGQNVTFRCDPISEHNRLYWYRQTLGQGPEFLTYFQNEAQLEKSRLLSDRFSAERPKGSFSTLEIQRTEQGDSAMYLCASREGYEQYFGPGTRLTVT.

This chain links TRBV9 with TRBJ2-7; D possibly corresponds to TRBD2 (6 bases). CDR1 and CDR2 (germline): SGDLS, YYNGEE. The CDR3 runs 17 residues. Trimming removed 0 bases at V and 0 bases at J, with 16 bases between. CDR3 bases: TGTGCCAGCAGCGTAGTCGGGAGCACCGACAGCTCCTACGAGCAGTACTTC. Encoded protein: CASSVVGSTDSSYEQYF.

The chain uses TRBV9 and TRBJ2-1; 10 bases are shared with TRBD2. Trimming took 0 bases from V and 4 from J; bases not matched to a gene: 1. CDR3 length: 15 amino acids. CDR1 SGDLS and CDR2 YYNGEE come from the germline V gene. The CDR3 nucleotides are TGTGCCAGCAGCGTAGGTAGCGGGGGGTACAATGAGCAGTTCTTC. Translated, it gives CASSVGSGGYNEQFF.

The CDR3 loop reads CSGRDNYGYTF. CDR3 in DNA: TGCAGCGGCCGGGACAACTATGGCTACACCTTC. The chain couples TRBV29-1 to TRBJ1-2; possibly TRBD1 for D (5 bases). The CDR3 covers 11 residues. Trimming left V 7 bases short and J 2 bases short, with 8 bases between. Germline-derived CDR1 and CDR2 are SQVTM and ANQGSEA.

About this clone itself: The same CDR3 is also encoded by other DNA sequences in this sample. The chain uses TRBV28 and TRBJ2-1; TRBD2 agrees at 9 bases. J was trimmed by 3 bases and V by 7 bases; bases with no gene match: 4. The CDR3 totals 14 residues. The germline V gene has CDR1 MDHEN and CDR2 SYDVKM. CDR3 region: CASILTSGYNEQFF. DNA of the CDR3: TGTGCCAGCATACTGACTAGCGGCTACAATGAGCAGTTCTTC. The full variable domain, rest sourced from reference TRBV28 and TRBJ2-1, is DVKVTQSSRYLVKRTGEKVFLECVQDMDHENMFWYRQDPGLGLRLIYFSYDVKMKEKGDIPEGYSVSREKKERFSLILESASTNQTSMYLCASILTSGYNEQFFGPGTRLTVL.

The V gene is TRBV7-2, the J gene TRBJ2-3, with D tentatively TRBD2 (5 bases). This CDR3 region has 15 residues. Germline CDR1 reads SGHTA; CDR2 reads FQGNSA. Deletions cut 2 bases from V and 0 bases from J, with 9 bases between. DNA of the CDR3: TGTGCCAGCAGCTTATCCCGGACTAGCACAGATACGCAGTATTTT. Protein product: CASSLSRTSTDTQYF.

The V gene is TRBV7-2, the J gene TRBJ2-5, with D possibly matching TRBD2 (6 bases). The V and J ends lost 5 bases and 4 bases respectively, with 14 bases between them. The germline gives CDR1 SGHTA, CDR2 FQGNSA. CDR3 size: 14 residues. The CDR3 sequence: CASSDSGMVETQYF. As DNA, the CDR3 is TGTGCCAGCAGCGATAGCGGTATGGTAGAGACCCAGTACTTC.

The J gene is TRBJ2-2, the V gene TRBV7-3, with D unresolved. Germline CDR1 and CDR2: SGHTA and FQGTGA. V lost 3 bases and J lost 7, with 18 bases in between. The CDR3 totals 16 residues. The CDR3 nucleotides are TGTGCCAGCAGCTTTTCTCCACCCAGATCCGGCGGGGAGCTGTTTTTT. Its translation: CASSFSPPRSGGELFF.

The chain carries TRBV25-1 and TRBJ1-2; TRBD1 matches 7 bases. Per germline, CDR1 MGHDK and CDR2 SYGVNS. V gave up 6 bases and J gave up 4 bases; unmatched junction bases: 14. This CDR3 contains 16 residues. CDR3 DNA sequence: TGTGCCAGCAGGGACACTGGGACAGCGGCCGGCTATGGCTACACCTTC. This encodes CASRDTGTAAGYGYTF.

This clone ranks as medium-sized. The genes are TRBV29-1 and TRBJ2-7; D remains unclear. Looked up from germline, CDR1 is SQVTM and CDR2 is ANQGSEA. Trimming took off 4 bases at V and 1 base at J, with 8 bases between the two ends. The CDR3 has 12 residues. Here the CDR3 DNA reads TGCAGCGTTGTGTCACAGTCCTACGAGCAGTACTTC. This encodes CSVVSQSYEQYF.

The chain has TRBV29-1 and TRBJ1-4; TRBD1 agrees at 8 bases. Trimming cost V 4 bases and J 5 bases; bases outside gene matches: 6. This CDR3 is 14 amino acids long. Per the germline V gene, CDR1 is SQVTM and CDR2 is ANQGSEA. The CDR3 sequence is CSVASGGANEKLFF. CDR3 DNA: TGCAGCGTTGCCTCAGGGGGCGCCAATGAAAAACTGTTTTTT.

This chain uses TRBV7-6 with TRBJ2-1, with 9 positions matching TRBD2. CDR3 length: 15 residues. Germline V gene data show CDR1 as SGHVS and CDR2 as FNYEAQ. V lost 3 bases and J lost 6; bases outside the gene matches: 6. This chain's CDR3 is CASSFTAGGGNEQFF. The CDR3 DNA sequence: TGTGCCAGCAGCTTCACCGCGGGAGGGGGCAATGAGCAGTTCTTC.

This chain uses TRBV5-1 with TRBJ2-3, with a weak D call TRBD2 (6 bases). Germline lookup yields CDR1 SGHRS and CDR2 YFSETQ. This CDR3 has 16 residues. Trimming took off 4 bases at V and 5 bases at J, with 20 bases between the two ends. Here the CDR3 DNA reads TGCGCCAGCAGCAGGGAACCGGGACTGCGTTTAGATACGCAGTATTTT. It yields the protein CASSREPGLRLDTQYF.

The chain combines TRBV9 with TRBJ2-7; possibly TRBD1 for D (6 bases). The V end lost 0 bases, the J end lost 2 bases, and 12 bases lay between the germline ends. The germline V gene encodes CDR1 SGDLS and CDR2 YYNGEE. CDR3 size: 15 residues. CDR3 loop: CASSVEGGKPYEQYF. Written as DNA, the CDR3 is TGTGCCAGCAGCGTAGAAGGGGGAAAACCCTACGAGCAGTACTTC. Using reference TRBV9 and TRBJ2-7 for the parts outside the CDR3, the full variable domain is DSGVTQTPKHLITATGQRVTLRCSPRSGDLSVYWYQQSLDQGLQFLIQYYNGEERAKGNILERFSAQQFPDLHSELNLSSLELGDSALYFCASSVEGGKPYEQYFGPGTRLTVT.

The chain recombines TRBV19 with TRBJ2-3; the match to TRBD1 covers 7 bases. Per the germline V gene, CDR1 is LNHDA and CDR2 is SQIVND (reference sequence). This CDR3 has 14 residues. The V segment lost 8 bases and the J segment 2 bases; nucleotides outside the gene matches: 7. Written as DNA, the CDR3 is TGTGCCAGTCGTAAGGGGGCTGTCACAGATACGCAGTATTTT. This codes for CASRKGAVTDTQYF.

This chain links TRBV30 with TRBJ1-5, with D possibly being TRBD1 (5 bases). The length of the CDR3 is 16 residues. Trimming took 3 bases from V and 6 from J, leaving 21 bases between them. Per the germline V gene, CDR1 is GTSNPN and CDR2 is SVGIG (reference sequence). The CDR3 bases are TGTGCCTGGAGCTCGGGGCAGGGTGGGTTCGGTCAGCCCCAGCATTTT. The encoded protein is CAWSSGQGGFGQPQHF. The full variable domain, rest sourced from reference TRBV30 and TRBJ1-5, is SQTIHQWPATLVQPVGSPLSLECTVEGTSNPNLYWYRQAAGRGLQLLFYSVGIGQISSEVPQNLSASRPQDRQFILSSKKLLLSDSGFYLCAWSSGQGGFGQPQHFGDGTRLSIL.

The chain combines TRBV7-3 with TRBJ1-2; no definite D call. Germline CDR1 reads SGHTA; CDR2 reads FQGTGA. Trimming took 2 bases from V and 2 from J, leaving 9 bases between them. The CDR3 is made up of 14 amino acids. This chain's CDR3 is CASSLGSQNYGYTF. As DNA, the CDR3 is TGTGCCAGCAGCTTAGGCAGCCAAAACTATGGCTACACCTTC.

This sequence joins TRBV2 and TRBJ1-4; D unclear. The CDR3 loop spans 12 amino acids. V lost 6 bases, J lost 11 bases, and 13 bases lay in between. CDR1 and CDR2 from the germline V gene are SNHLY and FYNNEI. CDR3 bases: TGTGCCAGCAGGCTGGTCCGAGGGAAACTGTTTTTT. Its protein product is CASRLVRGKLFF.